The 12 T cell receptor beta chains in this list originate from one sample, sequenced in a study of Graves' ophthalmopathy and Graves' hyperthyroidism. RNA transcripts were the source from which TCR beta CDR3 regions were amplified. First-round RT-PCR relied on HTBI primers, and a second-round multiplex PCR came next. TCRdb re-called the multiplex PCR reads with MiXCR, one entry per CDR3 protein. The repertoire holds hundreds of thousands of distinct CDR3 sequences, with roughly 40% as singletons. The source material was peripheral blood. All receptors come from an adult man with Graves' ophthalmopathy.

This clonotype showed up just a few times. CDR3 sequence (DNA): TGTGCCAGTAGTACTGGACAGACTTATGGCTACACCTTC. Translating gives CASSTGQTYGYTF. The chain joins TRBV19 to TRBJ1-2, with TRBD1 as a possible D gene (6 bases). Germline lookup yields CDR1 LNHDA and CDR2 SQIVND (reference sequence). Between the trimmed V and J ends, which lost 4 bases and 5 bases, there was a span of 11 bases. CDR3 length equals 13 residues.

This clonotype was seen more than once but under ten times. The V call is TRBV29-1, the J call TRBJ1-6, with D possibly being TRBD1 (6 bases). V gave up 4 bases and J gave up 13 bases, with 17 bases separating them. The germline V gene encodes CDR1 SQVTM and CDR2 ANQGSEA. CDR3 size: 13 residues. CDR3 bases: TGCAGCGTTGGAGTGGACAGCCCCGGCCCCCTCCACTTT. This sequence encodes CSVGVDSPGPLHF.

The chain's CDR3 is CASSVGQTENTEAFF. Here the CDR3 DNA reads TGTGCCAGCAGCGTAGGGCAGACAGAGAACACTGAAGCTTTCTTT. The genes are TRBV9 and TRBJ1-1, with a possible D match to TRBD1 (5 bases). Germline CDR1 is SGDLS and CDR2 is YYNGEE. V lost 0 bases, J lost 1 base, and 10 bases lay in between. The CDR3 runs to 15 residues.

This chain uses TRBV7-2 with TRBJ2-5, with D unresolved. The germline V gene encodes CDR1 SGHTA and CDR2 FQGNSA. V lost 4 bases to trimming and J lost 2 bases, with 11 bases between them. This CDR3 comprises 14 residues. CDR3 in amino acids: CASSYKPTQETQYF. DNA of the CDR3: TGTGCCAGCAGCTATAAGCCGACTCAAGAGACCCAGTACTTC.

The V gene is TRBV29-1, the J gene TRBJ1-1; 8 bases line up with TRBD1. Germline V gives CDR1 SQVTM, CDR2 ANQGSEA. The V and J ends lost 6 bases and 3 bases, in that order; junction bases with no gene match: 12. The CDR3 covers 15 residues. CDR3 sequence: CSVDGRTGLHTEAFF. DNA of the CDR3: TGCAGCGTAGATGGGCGGACAGGGCTGCACACTGAAGCTTTCTTT.

CDR3 nucleotide sequence: TGTGCCAGCAGCTTGACCGGGGTGATCACTGAAGCTTTCTTT. It codes for CASSLTGVITEAFF. The chain carries TRBV5-6 and TRBJ1-1; no reliable D call. Trimming removed 1 base from V and 4 bases from J, with 11 bases in between. Germline V gene data show CDR1 as SGHDT and CDR2 as YYEEEE. The CDR3 sequence is 14 residues long.

The chain has TRBV24-1 and TRBJ1-5; maybe TRBD1 (6 bases). CDR1 and CDR2 from the germline V gene are KGHDR and SFDVKD. Deletions cut 6 bases from V and 5 bases from J, with 13 bases between. This CDR3 comprises 14 residues. CDR3: CATSSGRGYQPQHF. CDR3 in DNA: TGTGCCACCAGTTCGGGGAGGGGGTATCAGCCCCAGCATTTT.

The chain uses TRBV15 and TRBJ1-1, with TRBD1 as a possible D gene (6 bases). There are 16 residues in the CDR3. CDR1 LNHNV and CDR2 YYDKDF come from the germline V gene (reference sequence). The V and J ends lost 6 bases and 1 base respectively, with 18 bases between them. CDR3 sequence: CATSPVRTTGNTEAFF. CDR3 sequence (DNA): TGTGCCACCAGTCCGGTCCGTACGACAGGGAACACTGAAGCTTTCTTT.

The chain employs TRBV2 and TRBJ1-2, with 9 bases matching TRBD1. V lost 6 bases and J lost 6; bases outside the gene matches: 5. Germline V gives CDR1 SNHLY, CDR2 FYNNEI. The CDR3 has 13 residues. This CDR3 is CASRDRGRDGYTF. The CDR3 nucleotides read TGTGCCAGCAGGGACAGGGGTAGGGATGGCTACACCTTC.

This chain uses TRBV29-1 with TRBJ2-7; D not resolved. The CDR3 is 13 amino acids. Germline CDR1 is SQVTM and CDR2 is ANQGSEA. Trimming stripped 0 bases from V and 7 bases from J, with 13 bases between. The CDR3, as DNA: TGCAGCGTTGAAGATCGATCCCTCTTTGAGCAGTACTTC. Its translation: CSVEDRSLFEQYF.

J is TRBJ2-7 and V is TRBV29-1, with 8 bases identical to TRBD1. Germline lookup yields CDR1 SQVTM and CDR2 ANQGSEA. V was clipped by 6 bases and J by 9 bases; unmatched bases: 13. This CDR3 spans 13 amino acids. Here the CDR3 reads CSVPGQVSPGQYF. For the CDR3, the DNA is TGCAGCGTGCCGGGACAGGTTTCCCCCGGGCAGTACTTC.

Here the CDR3 DNA reads TGTGCCGGCAGCCAAGTAGGGATCTCTGGGGCCAACGTCCTGACTTTC. Protein sequence: CAGSQVGISGANVLTF. The chain links TRBV10-3 to TRBJ2-6; no clear D. Germline CDR1 and CDR2: ENHRY and SYGVKD. This CDR3 contains 16 residues. V lost 11 bases, J lost 0 bases, and 17 bases lay in between.